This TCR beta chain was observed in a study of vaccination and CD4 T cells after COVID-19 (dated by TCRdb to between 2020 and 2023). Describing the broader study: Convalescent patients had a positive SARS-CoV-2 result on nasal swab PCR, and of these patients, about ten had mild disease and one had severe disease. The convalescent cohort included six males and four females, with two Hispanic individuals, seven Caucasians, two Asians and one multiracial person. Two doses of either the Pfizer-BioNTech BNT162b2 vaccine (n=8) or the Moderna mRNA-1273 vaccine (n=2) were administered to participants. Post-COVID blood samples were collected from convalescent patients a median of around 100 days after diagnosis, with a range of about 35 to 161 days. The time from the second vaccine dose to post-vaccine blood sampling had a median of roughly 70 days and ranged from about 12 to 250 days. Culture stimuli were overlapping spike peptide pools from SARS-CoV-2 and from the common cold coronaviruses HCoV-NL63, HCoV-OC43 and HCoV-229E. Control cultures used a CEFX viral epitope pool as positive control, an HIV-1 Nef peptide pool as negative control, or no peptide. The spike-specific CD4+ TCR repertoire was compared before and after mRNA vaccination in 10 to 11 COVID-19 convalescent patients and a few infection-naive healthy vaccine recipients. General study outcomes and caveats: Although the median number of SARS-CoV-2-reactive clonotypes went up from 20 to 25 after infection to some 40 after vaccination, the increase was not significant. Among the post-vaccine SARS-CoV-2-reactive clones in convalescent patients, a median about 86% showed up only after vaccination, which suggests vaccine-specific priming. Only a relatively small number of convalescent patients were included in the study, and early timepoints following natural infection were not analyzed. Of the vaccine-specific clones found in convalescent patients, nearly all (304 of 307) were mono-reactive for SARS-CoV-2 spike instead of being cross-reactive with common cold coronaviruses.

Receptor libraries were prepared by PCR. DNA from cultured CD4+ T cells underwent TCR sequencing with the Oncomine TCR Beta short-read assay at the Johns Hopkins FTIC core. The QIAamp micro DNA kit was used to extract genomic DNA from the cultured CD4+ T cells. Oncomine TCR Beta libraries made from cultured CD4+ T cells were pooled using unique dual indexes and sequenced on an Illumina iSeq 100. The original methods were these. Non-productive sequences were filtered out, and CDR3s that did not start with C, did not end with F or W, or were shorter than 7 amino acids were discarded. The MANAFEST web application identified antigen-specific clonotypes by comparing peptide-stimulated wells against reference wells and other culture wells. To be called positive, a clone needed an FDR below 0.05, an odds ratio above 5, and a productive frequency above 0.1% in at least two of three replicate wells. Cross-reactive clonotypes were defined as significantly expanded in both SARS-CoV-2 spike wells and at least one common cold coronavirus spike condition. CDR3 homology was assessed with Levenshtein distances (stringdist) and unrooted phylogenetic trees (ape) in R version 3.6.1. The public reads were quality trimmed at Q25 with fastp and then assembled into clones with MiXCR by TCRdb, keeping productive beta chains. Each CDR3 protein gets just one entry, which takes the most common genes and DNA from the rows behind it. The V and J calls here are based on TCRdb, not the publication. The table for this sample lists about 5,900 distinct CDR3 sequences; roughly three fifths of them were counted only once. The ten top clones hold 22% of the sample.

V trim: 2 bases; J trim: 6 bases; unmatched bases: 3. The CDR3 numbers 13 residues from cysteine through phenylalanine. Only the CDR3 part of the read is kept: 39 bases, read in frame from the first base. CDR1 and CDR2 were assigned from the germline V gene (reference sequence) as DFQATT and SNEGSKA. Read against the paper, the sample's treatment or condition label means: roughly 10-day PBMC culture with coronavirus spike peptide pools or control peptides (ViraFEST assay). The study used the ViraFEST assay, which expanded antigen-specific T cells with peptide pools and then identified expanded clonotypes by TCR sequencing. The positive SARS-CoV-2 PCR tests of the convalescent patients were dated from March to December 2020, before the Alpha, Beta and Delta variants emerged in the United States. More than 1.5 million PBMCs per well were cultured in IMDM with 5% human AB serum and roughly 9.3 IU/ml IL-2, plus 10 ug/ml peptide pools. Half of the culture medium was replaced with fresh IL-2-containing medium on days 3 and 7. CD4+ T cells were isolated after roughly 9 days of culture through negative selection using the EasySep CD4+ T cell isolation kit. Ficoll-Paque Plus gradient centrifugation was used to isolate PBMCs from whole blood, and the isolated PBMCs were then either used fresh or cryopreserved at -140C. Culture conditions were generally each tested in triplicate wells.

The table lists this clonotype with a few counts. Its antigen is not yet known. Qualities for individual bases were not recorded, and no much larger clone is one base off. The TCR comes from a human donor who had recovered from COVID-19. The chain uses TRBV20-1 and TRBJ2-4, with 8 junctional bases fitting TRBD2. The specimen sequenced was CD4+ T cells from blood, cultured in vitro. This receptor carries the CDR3 CSARRGGGNIQYF. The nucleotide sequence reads TGCAGTGCTAGACGGGGGGGTGGAAACATTCAGTACTTC.